This T cell receptor (beta chain) appears in the sequencing data of a study of control samples from healthy donors and cancer patients. TCRdb's copy holds only in-frame clones and misses some; the assay was immunoSEQ multiplex PCR. The sample gives 75,000 to 90,000 clones, about 83% of which show up once; 2.1% is in the top ten. This clone came up once. The V gene lost 5 bases and the J gene lost 5 bases, with 13 bases spanning the gap. The CDR3 runs 14 residues. Germline V CDR1 and CDR2: SEHNR, FQNEAQ (reference sequence). J is TRBJ2-1 and V is TRBV7-9; no clear D. This sequence originates from a woman between 35 and 50 years old in good health. Material for sequencing was blood. The DNA for the CDR3 is TGTGCCAGCAGCACCCCGGGTCCCCACAATGAGCAGTTCTTC. Its translation is CASSTPGPHNEQFF.